A selection of T cell receptor beta chains follows, all from one sample in a study of cytomegalovirus exposure and HLA in healthy donors. TCRdb's copy holds only in-frame clones and misses some; the assay was immunoSEQ multiplex PCR. The table shows about 120,000 clones, with approximately 83% occurring only once. Sample: PBMCs. All receptors derive from a woman aged 18-29 years in good health and CMV-seronegative. Both conserved end residues are part of each CDR3. The order of the fields is V gene, J gene, D gene, clone size, CDR3 DNA, CDR3 protein. The D gene is left open where the match is weak. Clone size is stated in some rows and not others, as once, few, many or a class when expanded.

>TRBV15|TRBJ1-1|-|-
TGTGCCACCAGCCGCTACTCCGGGGGCACTGAAGCTTTCTTT
CATSRYSGGTEAFF
>TRBV7-6|TRBJ1-2|TRBD1|-
TGTGCCAGCAGCTTAGGACAGGGGGGGTATGGCTACACCTTC
CASSLGQGGYGYTF
>TRBV5-1|TRBJ2-2|TRBD2|-
TGCGCCAGCAGCTCGACTAGCGCGTCGAACACCGGGGAGCTGTTTTTT
CASSSTSASNTGELFF
>TRBV12-5|TRBJ1-1|-|few
TGTGCTAGTGGTCCCCCATGGGGAGGGAACACTGAAGCTTTCTTT
CASGPPWGGNTEAFF
>TRBV10-1|TRBJ1-2|TRBD1|once
TGCGCCAGGACAGGGGACTATGGCTACACCTTC
CARTGDYGYTF
>TRBV19|TRBJ2-2|-|-
TGTGCCAGTAGTATATGGACTACGAACACCGGGGAGCTGTTTTTT
CASSIWTTNTGELFF
>TRBV25-1|TRBJ2-2|-|-
TGTGCCAGCAGTGATCCAGCGCTCGGGGAGCTGTTTTTT
CASSDPALGELFF
>TRBV5-1|TRBJ1-1|-|-
TGCGCCAGCAGCTTTACAGGGTCGGGCACTGAAGCTTTCTTT
CASSFTGSGTEAFF
>TRBV7-9|TRBJ1-3|TRBD1|-
TGTGCCAGCAGCTTAACTCGGACAGGGGCAGGGAACACCATATATTTT
CASSLTRTGAGNTIYF
>TRBV7-9|TRBJ2-1|-|-
TGTGCCAGCAGCCCGACGCGACAGGTACAGTTCTTC
CASSPTRQVQFF
>TRBV5-1|TRBJ1-1|-|-
TGCGCCAGCAGCTTGGGGTCGGCGGGGTACGCTGAAGCTTTCTTT
CASSLGSAGYAEAFF
>TRBV6-1|TRBJ2-3|-|-
TGTGCCAGCAGTGAAGGCGGCAGTGGCACAGATACGCAGTATTTT
CASSEGGSGTDTQYF
>TRBV5-1|TRBJ2-5|TRBD2|-
TGCGCCAGCAGCTCTAGCGGGAGAAGGGAGACCCAGTACTTC
CASSSSGRRETQYF
>TRBV6-5|TRBJ2-3|-|-
TGTGCCAGCAGTTACTTCAGGGGACACAACACAGATACGCAGTATTTT
CASSYFRGHNTDTQYF
>TRBV5-1|TRBJ2-7|TRBD1|-
TGCGCCAGCAGCACCGGGACAGGGCTGGACGAGCAGTACTTC
CASSTGTGLDEQYF
>TRBV2|TRBJ1-5|-|-
TGTGCCAGCAGTGTGGAGGGCGCTTGGAAGCCCCAGCATTTT
CASSVEGAWKPQHF
>TRBV7-8|TRBJ2-1|-|-
TGTGCCAGCAGCTGGACGCCGGGGAATGAGCAGTTCTTC
CASSWTPGNEQFF
>TRBV7-7|TRBJ2-3|TRBD2|-
TGTGCCAGCAGCTCCCCGGGACTACCCCCAGATACGCAGTATTTT
CASSSPGLPPDTQYF
>TRBV5-1|TRBJ1-1|-|-
TGCGCCAGCAGCTTGCGAGGTGTGAACACTGAAGCTTTCTTT
CASSLRGVNTEAFF
>TRBV29-1|TRBJ2-7|TRBD2|-
TGCAGCGTGGGGACTAGCGGGGGGAGCTCCTACGAGCAGTACTTC
CSVGTSGGSSYEQYF
>TRBV19|TRBJ1-1|-|once
TGTGCCAGTACCCCCCGGGTTGCCACTGAAGCTTTCTTT
CASTPRVATEAFF
>TRBV20-1|TRBJ2-3|-|-
TGCAGCCAATTAGAACGTGATACGCAGTATTTT
CSQLERDTQYF
>TRBV6-1|TRBJ1-2|-|-
TGTGCCAGCAGTGTATCCCCCAGGGATAACTATGGCTACACCTTC
CASSVSPRDNYGYTF
>TRBV7-6|TRBJ2-1|TRBD2|-
TGTGCCAGCAGCCCCACTAGCGGGGGGGCCCATGAGCAGTTCTTC
CASSPTSGGAHEQFF
>TRBV11-2|TRBJ2-1|-|-
TGTGCGTGGACCGGGAGTCCTAGTGAGCAGTTCTTC
CAWTGSPSEQFF
>TRBV28|TRBJ2-3|-|-
TGTGCCAGCAGTCGGGCCCACAGGATGACAGATACGCAGTATTTT
CASSRAHRMTDTQYF
>TRBV5-4|TRBJ2-7|TRBD2|-
TGTGCCAGCAGCTTAAGTCTGGGGAGGGACGAGCAGTACTTC
CASSLSLGRDEQYF
>TRBV18|TRBJ2-5|TRBD2|-
TGTGCCAGCTCACCAAGCGGGAGAGACTGGGAGACCCAGTACTTC
CASSPSGRDWETQYF
>TRBV30|TRBJ1-2|TRBD1|-
TGTGCCTGGAGCAAAACAGGGGGAGGAAGCTACACCTTC
CAWSKTGGGSYTF